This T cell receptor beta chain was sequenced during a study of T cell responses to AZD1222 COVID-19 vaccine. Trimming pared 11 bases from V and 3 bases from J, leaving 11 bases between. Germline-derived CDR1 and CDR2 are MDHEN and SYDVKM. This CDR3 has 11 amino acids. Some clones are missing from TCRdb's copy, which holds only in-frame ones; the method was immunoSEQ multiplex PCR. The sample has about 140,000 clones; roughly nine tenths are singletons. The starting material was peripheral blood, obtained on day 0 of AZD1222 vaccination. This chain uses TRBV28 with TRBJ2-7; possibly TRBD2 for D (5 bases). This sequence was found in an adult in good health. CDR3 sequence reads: CAAIRGYEQYF. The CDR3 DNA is TGTGCCGCCATCCGGGGCTACGAGCAGTACTTC.